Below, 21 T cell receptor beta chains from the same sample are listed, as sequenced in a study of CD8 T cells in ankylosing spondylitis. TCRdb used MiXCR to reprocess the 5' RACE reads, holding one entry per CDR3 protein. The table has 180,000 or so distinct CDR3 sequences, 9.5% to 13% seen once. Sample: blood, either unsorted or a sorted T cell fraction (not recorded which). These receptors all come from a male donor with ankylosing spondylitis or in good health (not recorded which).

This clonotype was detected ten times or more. CDR3 sequence reads: CAISNIGTPPYNEQFF. DNA of the CDR3: TGTGCCATCAGTAACATCGGGACTCCCCCGTACAATGAGCAGTTCTTC. The chain has TRBV10-3 and TRBJ2-1; maybe TRBD2 (6 bases). Germline lookup yields CDR1 ENHRY and CDR2 SYGVKD. Trimming removed 5 bases from V and 4 bases from J, with 18 bases in between. This CDR3 has 16 amino acids.

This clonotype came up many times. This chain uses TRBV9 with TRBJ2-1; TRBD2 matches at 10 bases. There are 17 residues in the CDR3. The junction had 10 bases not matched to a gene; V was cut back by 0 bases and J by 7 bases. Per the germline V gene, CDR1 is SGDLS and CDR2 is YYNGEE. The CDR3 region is CASSVGLALAGRNEQFF. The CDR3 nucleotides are TGTGCCAGCAGCGTAGGGTTGGCACTAGCGGGGAGGAATGAGCAGTTCTTC.

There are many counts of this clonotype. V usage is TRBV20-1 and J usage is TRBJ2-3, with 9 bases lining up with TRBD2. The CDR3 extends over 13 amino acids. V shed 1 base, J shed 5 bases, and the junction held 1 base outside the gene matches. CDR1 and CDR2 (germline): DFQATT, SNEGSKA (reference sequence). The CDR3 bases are TGCAGTGCTAGAGTTAGCGGGAGAGATACGCAGTATTTT. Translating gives CSARVSGRDTQYF.

CDR3 DNA: TGTGCCAGCAGTTCCAGGGCTACCTCCTACGAGCAGTACTTC. This sequence encodes CASSSRATSYEQYF. This chain uses TRBV25-1 with TRBJ2-7; tentative D call: TRBD1 (5 bases). The CDR3 consists of 14 residues. CDR1 is MGHDK and CDR2 is SYGVNS in the germline V gene. V was trimmed by 5 bases and J by 0 bases, leaving 11 bases between them.

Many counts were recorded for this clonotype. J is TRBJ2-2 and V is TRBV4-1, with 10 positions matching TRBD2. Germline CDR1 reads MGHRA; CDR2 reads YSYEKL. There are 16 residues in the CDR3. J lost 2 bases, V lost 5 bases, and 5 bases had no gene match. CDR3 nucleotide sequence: TGCGCCAGCAGCACACGGACTAGCGGAAACACCGGGGAGCTGTTTTTT. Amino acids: CASSTRTSGNTGELFF.

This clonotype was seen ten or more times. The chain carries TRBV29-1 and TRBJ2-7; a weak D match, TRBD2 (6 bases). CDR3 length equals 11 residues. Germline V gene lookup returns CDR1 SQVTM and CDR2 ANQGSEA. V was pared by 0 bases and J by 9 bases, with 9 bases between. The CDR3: CSVEDASAQYF. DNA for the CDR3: TGCAGCGTTGAAGATGCTAGCGCGCAGTACTTC.

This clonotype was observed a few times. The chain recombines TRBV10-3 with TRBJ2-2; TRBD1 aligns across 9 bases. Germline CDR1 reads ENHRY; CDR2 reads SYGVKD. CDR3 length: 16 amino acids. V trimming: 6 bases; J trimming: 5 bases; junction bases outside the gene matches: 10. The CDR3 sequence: CAIRELQGAQTGELFF. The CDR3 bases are TGTGCCATCAGGGAGCTACAGGGGGCGCAGACCGGGGAGCTGTTTTTT.

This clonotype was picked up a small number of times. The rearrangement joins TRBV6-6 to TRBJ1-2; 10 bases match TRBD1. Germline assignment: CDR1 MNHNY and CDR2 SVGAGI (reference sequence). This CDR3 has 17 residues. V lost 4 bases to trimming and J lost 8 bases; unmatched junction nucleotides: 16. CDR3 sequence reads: CASSFKDRGIRALGYTF. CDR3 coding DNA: TGTGCCAGCAGTTTCAAGGACAGGGGGATCCGGGCCCTAGGCTACACCTTC.

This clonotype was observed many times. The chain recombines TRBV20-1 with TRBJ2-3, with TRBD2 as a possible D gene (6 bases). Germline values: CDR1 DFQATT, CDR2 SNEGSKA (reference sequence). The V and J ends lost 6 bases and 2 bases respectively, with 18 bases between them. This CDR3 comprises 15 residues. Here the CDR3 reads CSAKIPGVVTDTQYF. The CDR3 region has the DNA TGCAGTGCAAAAATCCCGGGAGTTGTCACAGATACGCAGTATTTT.

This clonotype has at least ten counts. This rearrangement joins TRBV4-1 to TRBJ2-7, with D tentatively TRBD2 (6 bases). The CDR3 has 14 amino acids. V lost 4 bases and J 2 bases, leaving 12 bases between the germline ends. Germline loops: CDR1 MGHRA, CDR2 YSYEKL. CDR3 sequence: CASSLRPGAYEQYF. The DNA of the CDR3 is TGCGCCAGCAGCCTTCGTCCGGGAGCCTACGAGCAGTACTTC.

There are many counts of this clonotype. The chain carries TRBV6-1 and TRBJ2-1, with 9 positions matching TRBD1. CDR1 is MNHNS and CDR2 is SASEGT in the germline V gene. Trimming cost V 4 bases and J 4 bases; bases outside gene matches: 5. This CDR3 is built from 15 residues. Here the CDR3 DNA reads TGTGCCAGCAGTGTCGGGACAGGGCATTACAATGAGCAGTTCTTC. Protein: CASSVGTGHYNEQFF.

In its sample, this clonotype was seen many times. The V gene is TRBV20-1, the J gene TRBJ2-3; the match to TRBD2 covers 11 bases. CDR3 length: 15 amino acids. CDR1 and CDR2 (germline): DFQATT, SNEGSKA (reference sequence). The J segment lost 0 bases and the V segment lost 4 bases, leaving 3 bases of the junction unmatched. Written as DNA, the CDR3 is TGCAGTGCTACCCGACTAGCGGGGAGCACAGATACGCAGTATTTT. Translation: CSATRLAGSTDTQYF.

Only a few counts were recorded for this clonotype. The CDR3, as DNA: TGTGCCAGCAGCACTGGAGGGGGGAGAGATACGCAGTATTTT. Protein: CASSTGGGRDTQYF. The chain recombines TRBV7-7 with TRBJ2-3; D possibly uses TRBD1 or TRBD2 (6 bases each). The CDR3 runs 14 residues. Germline lookup yields CDR1 SSHAT and CDR2 FNYEAQ (reference sequence). V lost 5 bases and J lost 5, with 14 bases in between.

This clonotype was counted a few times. CDR3 in amino acids: CASSESSGSEQYF. CDR3 coding DNA: TGCGCCAGCAGTGAGTCGTCCGGGAGCGAGCAGTACTTC. The rearrangement links TRBV10-2 to TRBJ2-7; tentatively, D is TRBD2 (6 bases). Per germline, CDR1 WSHSY and CDR2 SAAADI. There are 13 residues in the CDR3. V gave up 0 bases and J gave up 6 bases, with 9 bases separating them.

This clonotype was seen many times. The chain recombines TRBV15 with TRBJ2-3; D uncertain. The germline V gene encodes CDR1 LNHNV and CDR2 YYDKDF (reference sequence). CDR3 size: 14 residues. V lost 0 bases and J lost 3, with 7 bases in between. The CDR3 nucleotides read TGTGCCACCAGCAGAGATCAACCGACAGATACGCAGTATTTT. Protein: CATSRDQPTDTQYF.

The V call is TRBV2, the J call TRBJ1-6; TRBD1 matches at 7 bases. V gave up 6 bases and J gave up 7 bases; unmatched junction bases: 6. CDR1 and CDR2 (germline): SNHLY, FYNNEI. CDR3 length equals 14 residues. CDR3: CASRLDRANSPLHF. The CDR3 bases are TGTGCCAGCAGACTCGACAGGGCCAATTCACCCCTCCACTTT.

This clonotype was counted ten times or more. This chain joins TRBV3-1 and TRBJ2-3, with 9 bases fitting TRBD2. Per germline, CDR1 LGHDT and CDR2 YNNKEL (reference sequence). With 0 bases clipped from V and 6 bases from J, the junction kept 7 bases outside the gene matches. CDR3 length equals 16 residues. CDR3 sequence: CASSQERGGLGDTQYF. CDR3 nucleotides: TGTGCCAGCAGCCAAGAGCGGGGGGGCCTAGGGGATACGCAGTATTTT.

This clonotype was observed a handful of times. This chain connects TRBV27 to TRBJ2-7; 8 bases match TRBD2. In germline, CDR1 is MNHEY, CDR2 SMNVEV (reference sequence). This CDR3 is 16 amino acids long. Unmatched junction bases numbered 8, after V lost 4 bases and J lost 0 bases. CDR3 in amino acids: CASSWSGGQSSYEQYF. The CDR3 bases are TGTGCCAGCAGTTGGTCGGGGGGGCAGAGCTCCTACGAGCAGTACTTC.

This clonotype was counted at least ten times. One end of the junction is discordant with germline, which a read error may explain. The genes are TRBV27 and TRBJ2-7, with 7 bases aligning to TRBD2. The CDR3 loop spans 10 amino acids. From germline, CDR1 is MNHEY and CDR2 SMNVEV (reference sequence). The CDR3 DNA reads TGTGCCAGCAGTAGCGGGGTAGATAACTTC. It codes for CASSSGVDNF.

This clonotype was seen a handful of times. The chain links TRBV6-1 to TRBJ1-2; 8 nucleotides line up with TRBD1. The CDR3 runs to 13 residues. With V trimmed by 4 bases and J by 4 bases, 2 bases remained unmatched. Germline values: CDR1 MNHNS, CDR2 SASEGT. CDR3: CASSATGGYGYTF. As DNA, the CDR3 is TGTGCCAGCAGTGCCACAGGGGGCTATGGCTACACCTTC.

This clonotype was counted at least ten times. The chain's CDR3 is CATSDPGTNEQYF. CDR3 nucleotide sequence: TGTGCCACCAGTGATCCGGGGACAAACGAGCAGTACTTC. The chain recombines TRBV24-1 with TRBJ2-7, with D tentatively TRBD1 (6 bases). Between the trimmed V and J ends, which lost 3 bases and 5 bases, there was a span of 10 bases. From germline, CDR1 is KGHDR and CDR2 SFDVKD. The CDR3 has 13 residues.